This T cell receptor beta chain was observed in a study of blood T cell repertoires in COVID-19. Enrolment of Seattle patients took place during active infection, and they were followed longitudinally. Trimming pared 5 bases from V and 10 bases from J, leaving 11 bases between. The CDR3 has 11 residues. In the original analysis: Nucleated cell number was recorded as an estimate derived from reference gene primer amplification. Using immunoSEQ multiplex PCR, the repertoire was profiled, and TCRdb retains in-frame clones only, with some absent. The V and J calls and clone size were taken over from that table, and D and trimming were inferred from the DNA. The sample yields fewer than 300,000 clones, approximately 84% seen once.

The chain recombines TRBV12-3 or TRBV12-4 with TRBJ1-1; D not certain. The clonotype comes from a man aged 45-65 years with COVID-19, enrolled during active disease. The source material was peripheral blood. The CDR3 DNA is TGTGCCAGCAGTCGGGAGGTTCGAGCTTTCTTT. Translation gives CASSREVRAFF.